This T cell receptor (beta chain) was obtained from a study of shared clonotypes between healthy human individuals (dated by TCRdb to 2020 to 2021). Turning to the overall study: A couple of women and a few men aged 18 to 49 years were included in the cohort. To estimate repertoire size and how much clonotypes are shared between individuals, the study performed deep sequencing of blood TCR repertoires from a handful of healthy adults. To increase sequencing depth and limit assay-specific biases, TCR repertoire library preparation and sequencing were carried out by different laboratories using diverse techniques. Per donor, leukapheresis produced somewhere between about 0.94 and 9 billion PBMCs.

Healthy HIV-negative adults with no recently reported acute infections or vaccinations were included as donors. Every donor was a Caucasian adult living in Nashville, Tennessee, USA. For unsorted samples, about 90 million PBMCs were counted and genomic DNA was extracted with the QIAamp DNA Blood Mini kit. After blood collection by leukapheresis, PBMCs were isolated using Ficoll-Histopaque density gradient centrifugation and then cryopreserved in the vapor phase of liquid nitrogen. Here V drops 5 bases and J drops 5 bases, and the junction holds 6 bases not matched to any gene. Reading from cysteine to phenylalanine, the CDR3 counts 15 amino acids. The kept DNA is CDR3 alone, 45 bases in frame from the first base. In the germline V gene, CDR1 corresponds to SGHTA and CDR2 to FQGNSA. The paper's findings and limits, for the study overall: Because the study included only a small number of donors, the genetic and exposure-history diversity represented was limited. Sampling was restricted to blood, and TCR repertoires in tissues likely differ from the TCR repertoires found in blood. Based on pairwise subsampling, the degree of clonotype sharing among donors was expected to be affected by sequencing depth.

Using the deep immunoSEQ assay, multiplex PCR amplified TCR CDR3 regions from genomic DNA. Genomic DNA extracted from each cell subset was distributed evenly over all wells of several immunoSEQ 96-well plates, and each plate served as one replicate. For unsorted PBMC, approximately 300 ng of genomic DNA, equivalent to around 33,000 T cell genomes, went into each replicate PCR. Genomic DNA from unsorted PBMC was sequenced over ten immunoSEQ deep assay plates. The purified libraries were quantified using a Qubit 3.0 fluorometer, sized with a Bioanalyzer 2100, and then quantified again using the KAPA Library Quantification kit. Each immunoSEQ 96-well plate was sequenced on its own single-read 150-cycle Illumina NextSeq 550 flow cell. In the original analysis: Because the immunoSEQ output held only junctional sequences and lacked quality scores, the filtering could not match the filtering applied to full-length reads. To assign V/J genes and CDR3, sequences were annotated using PyIR, a Python wrapper for IgBLAST v1.9, with IMGT germline references. Reads were removed for weak V/J assignments (E-value above 1e-6), missing CDR3, stop codons, out-of-frame junctions, or ambiguous translated residues. V3J clonotypes were defined as sequences sharing the same inferred V gene, J gene, and CDR3 amino acid sequence. Percentage overlap between repertoires was calculated by dividing the number of shared unique clonotypes by the size of the smaller repertoire. Three approaches were used to assess repertoire richness: RTK rarefaction, the Chao1 estimator, and Recon v2.1 estimates of unobserved clonotypes. TCRdb obtained this table from immuneACCESS and retained in-frame rearrangements with V and J assigned. These tables miss some clones; where compared with another copy, unresolved V genes account for less than half of the shortfall, and the remainder is unexplained. The DNA was the basis for D and trimming; V, J and clone size are from that table. In all, the sample holds 470,000 or so clones, and over 70% of those were seen once. Together, the top ten hold roughly 13% of the sample.

Only a few counts were recorded for this clone. Its target antigen remains unknown. The input lacks base qualities; no much larger clone sits a single base away. The specimen sequenced was PBMCs. The chain joins TRBV7-2 to TRBJ2-2; 9 central bases correspond to TRBD1. This sequence originates from a woman aged 40 to 49 in good health. Some clones in this sample may be carry-over from other donors' samples. The CDR3 protein sequence reads: CASSAPGQGTGELFF. The nucleotide sequence is given as TGTGCCAGCAGCGCCCCGGGACAGGGTACCGGGGAGCTGTTTTTT. With all but the CDR3 taken from the reference TRBV7-2 and TRBJ2-2 genes, the full variable domain is: GAGVSQSPSNKVTEKGKDVELRCDPISGHTALYWYRQSLGQGLEFLIYFQGNSAPDKSGLPSDRFSAERTGGSVSTLTIQRTQQEDSAVYLCASSAPGQGTGELFFGEGSRLTVL.